This TCR beta chain was recovered during a study of CD8+CD57+ T cells in acquired aplastic anemia. Germline trimming cut 4 bases from V and 3 bases from J; bases unmatched to any gene: 5. Germline V gives CDR1 SGHTA, CDR2 FQGNSA. The CDR3 is made up of 15 amino acids. This clonotype was counted ten times or more. Genomic DNA, the template, was used for profiling of the TCR beta VDJ and CDR3. TCRdb fed the reads into MiXCR, producing one record per CDR3 protein. In the table there are 150,000 to 200,000 distinct CDR3 sequences, 46% of which are singletons. The genes are TRBV7-2 and TRBJ2-7; TRBD1 matches 11 bases. The sequence was obtained from a human donor in good health. Sequenced sample: sorted CD4+, CD8+, or CD8+CD57+ T cells (not recorded which) from PBMCs. The CDR3 sequence is CASSWTGGDIYEQYF. For the CDR3, the DNA is TGTGCCAGCAGCTGGACAGGGGGCGATATCTACGAGCAGTACTTC.